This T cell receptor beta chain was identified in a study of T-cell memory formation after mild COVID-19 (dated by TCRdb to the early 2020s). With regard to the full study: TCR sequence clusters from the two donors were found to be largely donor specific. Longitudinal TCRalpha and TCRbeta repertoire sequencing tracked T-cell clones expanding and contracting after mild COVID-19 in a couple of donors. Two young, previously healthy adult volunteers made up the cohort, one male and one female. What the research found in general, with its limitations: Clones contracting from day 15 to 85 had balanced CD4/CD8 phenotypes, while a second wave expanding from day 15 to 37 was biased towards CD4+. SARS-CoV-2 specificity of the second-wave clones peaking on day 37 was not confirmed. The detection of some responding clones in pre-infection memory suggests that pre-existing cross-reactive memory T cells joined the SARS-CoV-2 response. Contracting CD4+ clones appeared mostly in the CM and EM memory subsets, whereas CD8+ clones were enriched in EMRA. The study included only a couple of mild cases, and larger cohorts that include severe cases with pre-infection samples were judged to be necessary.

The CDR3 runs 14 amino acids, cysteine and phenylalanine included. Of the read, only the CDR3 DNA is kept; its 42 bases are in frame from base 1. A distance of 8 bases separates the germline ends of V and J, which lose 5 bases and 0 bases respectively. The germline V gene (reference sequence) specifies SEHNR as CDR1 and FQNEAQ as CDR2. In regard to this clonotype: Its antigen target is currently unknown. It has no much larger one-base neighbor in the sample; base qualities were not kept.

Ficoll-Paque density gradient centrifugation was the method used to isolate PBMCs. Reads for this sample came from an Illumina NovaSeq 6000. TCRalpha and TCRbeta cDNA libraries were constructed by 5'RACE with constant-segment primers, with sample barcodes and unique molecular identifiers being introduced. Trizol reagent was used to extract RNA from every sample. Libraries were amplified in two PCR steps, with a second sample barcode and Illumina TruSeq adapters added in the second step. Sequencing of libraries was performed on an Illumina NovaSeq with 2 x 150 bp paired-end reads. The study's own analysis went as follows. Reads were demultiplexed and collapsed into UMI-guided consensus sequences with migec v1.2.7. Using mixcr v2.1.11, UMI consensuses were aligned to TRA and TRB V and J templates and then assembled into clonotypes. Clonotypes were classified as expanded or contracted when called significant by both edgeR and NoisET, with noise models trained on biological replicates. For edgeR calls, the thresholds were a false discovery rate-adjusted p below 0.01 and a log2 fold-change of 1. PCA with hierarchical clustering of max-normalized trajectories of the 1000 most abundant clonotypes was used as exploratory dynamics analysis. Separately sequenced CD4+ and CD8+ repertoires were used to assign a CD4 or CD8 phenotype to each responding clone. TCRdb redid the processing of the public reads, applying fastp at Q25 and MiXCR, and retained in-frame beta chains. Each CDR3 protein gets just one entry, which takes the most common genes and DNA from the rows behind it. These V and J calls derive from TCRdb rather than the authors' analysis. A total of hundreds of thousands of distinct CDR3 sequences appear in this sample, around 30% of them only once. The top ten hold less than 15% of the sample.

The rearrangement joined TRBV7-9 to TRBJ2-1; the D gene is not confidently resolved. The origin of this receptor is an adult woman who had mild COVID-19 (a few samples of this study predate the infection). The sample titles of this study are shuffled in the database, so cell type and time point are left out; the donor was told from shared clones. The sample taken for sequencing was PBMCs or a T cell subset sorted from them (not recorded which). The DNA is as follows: TGTGCCAGCAGCCCATCGACCTCCTACAATGAGCAGTTCTTC. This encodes CASSPSTSYNEQFF.